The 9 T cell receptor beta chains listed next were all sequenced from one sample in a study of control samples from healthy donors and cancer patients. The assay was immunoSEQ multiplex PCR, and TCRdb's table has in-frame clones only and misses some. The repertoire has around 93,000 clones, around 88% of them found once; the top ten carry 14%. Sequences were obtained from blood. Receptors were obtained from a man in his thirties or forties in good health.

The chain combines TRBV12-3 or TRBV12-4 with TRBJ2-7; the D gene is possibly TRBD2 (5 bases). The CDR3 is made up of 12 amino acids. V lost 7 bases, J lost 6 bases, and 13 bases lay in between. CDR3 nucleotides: TGTGCCAGCACCGTAAGCGGTTTCGAGCAGTACTTC. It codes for CASTVSGFEQYF.

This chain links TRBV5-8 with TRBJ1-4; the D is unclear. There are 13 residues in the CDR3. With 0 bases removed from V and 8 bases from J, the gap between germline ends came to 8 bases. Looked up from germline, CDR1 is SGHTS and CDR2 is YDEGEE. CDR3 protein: CASSLGTGEKLFF. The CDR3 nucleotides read TGTGCCAGCAGCTTGGGAACGGGCGAAAAACTGTTTTTT. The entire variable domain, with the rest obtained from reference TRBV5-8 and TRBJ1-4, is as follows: EAGVTQSPTHLIKTRGQQATLRCSPISGHTSVYWYQQALGLGLQFLLWYDEGEERNRGNFPPRFSGRQFPNYSSELNVNALELEDSALYLCASSLGTGEKLFFGSGTQLSVL.

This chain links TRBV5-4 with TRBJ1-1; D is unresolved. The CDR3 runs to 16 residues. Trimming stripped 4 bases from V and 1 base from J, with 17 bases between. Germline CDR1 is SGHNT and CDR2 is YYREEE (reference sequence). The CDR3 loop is CASSVGPSGKNTEAFF. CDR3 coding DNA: TGTGCCAGCAGCGTGGGCCCCTCGGGGAAGAACACTGAAGCTTTCTTT.

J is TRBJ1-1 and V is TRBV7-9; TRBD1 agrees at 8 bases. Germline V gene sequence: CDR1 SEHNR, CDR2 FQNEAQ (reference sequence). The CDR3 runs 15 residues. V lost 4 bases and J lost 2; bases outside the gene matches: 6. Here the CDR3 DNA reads TGTGCCAGCAGCTCTTTTGACAGGGGCAACACTGAAGCTTTCTTT. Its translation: CASSSFDRGNTEAFF.

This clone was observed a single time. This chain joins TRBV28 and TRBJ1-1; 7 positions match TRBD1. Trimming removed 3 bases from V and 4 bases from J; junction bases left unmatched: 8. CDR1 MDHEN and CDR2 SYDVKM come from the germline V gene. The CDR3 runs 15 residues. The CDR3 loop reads CASSFINRGGTEAFF. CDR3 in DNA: TGTGCCAGCAGTTTTATTAACAGGGGAGGCACTGAAGCTTTCTTT.

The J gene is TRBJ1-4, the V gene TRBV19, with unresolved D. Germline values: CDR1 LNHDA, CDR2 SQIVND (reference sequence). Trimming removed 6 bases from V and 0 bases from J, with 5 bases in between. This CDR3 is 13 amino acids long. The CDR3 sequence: CASSYATNEKLFF. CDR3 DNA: TGTGCCAGTAGCTATGCAACTAATGAAAAACTGTTTTTT.

CDR3 protein: CASSPEGGRPGNTIYF. The CDR3 DNA reads TGTGCCAGCAGCCCCGAGGGGGGTCGACCTGGAAACACCATATATTTT. The chain recombines TRBV3-1 (or the pseudogene TRBV3-2) with TRBJ1-3, with TRBD1 as a possible D gene (6 bases). Germline assignment: CDR1 LGHDT and CDR2 YNNKEL (reference sequence). The CDR3 length is 16 residues. Trimming pared 4 bases from V and 2 bases from J, leaving 15 bases between.

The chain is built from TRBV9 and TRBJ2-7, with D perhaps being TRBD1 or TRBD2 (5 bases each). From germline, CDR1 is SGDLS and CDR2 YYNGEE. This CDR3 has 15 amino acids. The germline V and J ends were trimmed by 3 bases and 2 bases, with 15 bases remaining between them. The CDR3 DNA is TGTGCCAGCAGCGAGACCGGACGGGACCCCTACGAGCAGTACTTC. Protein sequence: CASSETGRDPYEQYF.

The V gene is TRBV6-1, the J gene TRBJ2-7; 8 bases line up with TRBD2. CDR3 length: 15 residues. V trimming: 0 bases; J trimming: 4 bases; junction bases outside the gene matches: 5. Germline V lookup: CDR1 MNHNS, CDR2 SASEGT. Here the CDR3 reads CASSEAPTSVYEQYF. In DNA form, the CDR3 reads TGTGCCAGCAGTGAAGCCCCGACTAGCGTATACGAGCAGTACTTC.